This T cell receptor beta chain was sequenced for a study of blood T cell repertoires in COVID-19 (dated by TCRdb to about 2020). Study-wide context: The collaborator samples originated in the United States, Italy and Spain and spanned the acute and convalescent phases of COVID-19. The samples were drawn from the first 160 participants of the ongoing ImmuneRACE study and from 1,254 subjects provided by 6 global collaborators. Deeply sampled blood TCRbeta repertoires from subjects exposed to, actively infected with, or recovered from COVID-19 were included in the dataset. A freely available public database, intended as a resource for researchers studying the immune response to SARS-CoV-2, is where the repertoires were released. The sample metadata nearly always contained a de-identified subject ID, COVID-19 status, age in years and sex. HLA class I and class II types, where available, came from metadata supplied by the sample provider rather than from assay-based typing. The material from the prospective study consisted of cDNA or gDNA derived from T cells, B-cell-depleted T cells, or PBMCs.

Participants in the prospective study were aged 18 to 89 years, lived in about two dozen United States geographic areas, and enrolled through a virtual design. In the prospective study, participants were assigned to cohorts based on the clinical history participants reported in a screening survey and a study questionnaire. ImmuneRACE Cohort 3 recovered participants were defined by two consecutive negative NP/OP PCR tests, healthcare professional clearance, or symptom resolution. Each participant in the prospective study had whole blood, serum and a nasopharyngeal or oropharyngeal swab collected by mobile phlebotomists. Prospective study participants could optionally give additional blood draws and questionnaires over an approximately two-month period. Blood samples from the prospective study were shipped frozen or at room temperature prior to DNA extraction. Notes on this clone: It lacks a known antigen. No per-base quality is available; no much larger clone lies one base away.

On the study overall, not on this receptor specifically: The quantity of clinical and demographic metadata differed by source and by participant and was supplied without curation.

The immunoSEQ Assay, a bias-controlled multiplex PCR, was used to amplify TCRbeta CDR3 regions from genomic DNA. The authors' analysis ran thus. Nucleated cell counts per sample were estimated from amplification of reference gene primers within the assay. To quantify the absolute abundance of each unique TCRbeta CDR3 rearrangement, sequence reads were collapsed and filtered. Productive Simpson clonality was computed per sample as the square root of Simpson's diversity index over productive rearrangements. TCRdb carries this immuneACCESS record with in-frame sequences only. Its versions omit some clonotypes, under half of them owing to an unresolved V gene in the studies checked, with the rest unexplained. Clonal size and the V and J genes are those of that table, whereas D and trimming came from the DNA. The sample records 55,000 to 70,000 clones, approximately 90% of which are singletons. The ten largest clonotypes hold around a tenth of the sample.

Taken from the germline V gene (reference sequence), the CDR1 and CDR2 loops are SGHNT and YYREEE. V is pared back by 0 bases and J by 3 bases, with 9 bases lying between the germline termini. The cysteine opens and the phenylalanine closes a CDR3 of 14 amino acids. Kept here is only the CDR3 DNA, which spans 42 bases and is read in frame from base 1. Sequenced: PBMCs or T cells enriched from blood (not recorded which). The chain couples TRBV5-4 to TRBJ2-5, with no confidently assigned D gene. The receptor was derived from a middle-aged woman who had recovered from COVID-19. The DNA sequence is given as TGTGCCAGCAGCTTGGAGCGTTCGGAAGAGACCCAGTACTTC. Its protein is CASSLERSEETQYF.